The 32 T cell receptor beta chains presented below share a single source sample, sequenced in a study of PD-1 blockade in classical Hodgkin lymphoma. As to time point: newly diagnosed, previously untreated cHL patient sample. Method: immunoSEQ multiplex PCR; TCRdb's copy keeps in-frame clones and lacks some. The sample lists about 20,000 clones, about 93% occurring once. What was sequenced was peripheral blood mononuclear cells (PBMCs). These receptors originate from a human donor with classical Hodgkin lymphoma.

CDR3 sequence (DNA): TGTGCCAGCAGCTTCCGGACTAGCGGGAGGTTCGGGGAGCTGTTTTTT. This gives the protein CASSFRTSGRFGELFF. V usage is TRBV11-2 and J usage is TRBJ2-2; 14 bases line up with TRBD2. V lost 3 bases, J lost 7 bases, and 4 bases stayed unmatched. The CDR3 length is 16 residues. CDR1 and CDR2 (germline): SGHAT, FQNNGV.

The chain recombines TRBV2 with TRBJ2-1; D is unclear. Germline V gene data show CDR1 as SNHLY and CDR2 as FYNNEI. V was cut by 1 base and J by 13 bases, with 8 bases left in between. CDR3 length: 11 amino acids. The DNA of the CDR3 is TGTGCCAGCAGTGAAGTACAGACCCAGTTCTTC. This encodes CASSEVQTQFF.

The gene calls are TRBV9 and TRBJ2-3; 9 bases are a match to TRBD1. J lost 2 bases, V lost 4 bases, and 8 bases had no gene match. This CDR3 region has 16 residues. Per the germline V gene, CDR1 is SGDLS and CDR2 is YYNGEE. This CDR3 reads CASSPRDRAFTDTQYF. The CDR3 coding sequence is TGTGCCAGCAGCCCTAGGGACAGGGCCTTCACAGATACGCAGTATTTT.

The V call is TRBV14, the J call TRBJ2-1; 11 positions match TRBD2. There are 17 residues in the CDR3. V shed 6 bases, J shed 10 bases, and the junction held 17 bases outside the gene matches. Looked up from germline, CDR1 is SGHDN and CDR2 is FVKESK. In DNA, the CDR3 is TGTGCCAGCAGAAGAGGGGGGACTAGCGGCCTCGGAGGGGAGCAGTTCTTC. It specifies CASRRGGTSGLGGEQFF. Variable domain in full (rest from reference TRBV14 and TRBJ2-1): EAGVTQFPSHSVIEKGQTVTLRCDPISGHDNLYWYRRVMGKEIKFLLHFVKESKQDESGMPNNRFLAERTGGTYSTLKVQPAELEDSGVYFCASRRGGTSGLGGEQFFGPGTRLTVL.

This chain uses TRBV18 with TRBJ2-1; the D is unclear. The V end lost 5 bases, the J end lost 4 bases, and 3 bases lay between the germline ends. Germline V CDR1 and CDR2: KGHSH, LQKENI. This CDR3 spans 11 amino acids. This chain's CDR3 is CASSGYNEQFF. The CDR3 DNA reads TGTGCCAGCTCAGGGTACAATGAGCAGTTCTTC.

This clone has only one observation. The CDR3 region has the DNA TGTGCCAGCAGAAAGGACAGGGAGTCGGGTGGCTACACCTTC. It translates to CASRKDRESGGYTF. The rearrangement joins TRBV2 to TRBJ1-2, with TRBD1 matching over 8 bases. The junction had 10 bases not matched to a gene; V was cut back by 6 bases and J by 7 bases. Germline V lookup: CDR1 SNHLY, CDR2 FYNNEI. The CDR3 covers 14 residues.

V gene TRBV7-8 combines with J gene TRBJ2-3, with 9 nucleotides matching TRBD2. The CDR3 spans 16 residues. The ends lost 4 bases at V and 5 bases at J; junction bases unmatched: 10. Germline CDR1 is SGHVS and CDR2 is FQNEAQ. The CDR3 bases are TGTGCCAGCAGCTACCTTAGCGGGCGGGGGGGAGATACGCAGTATTTT. Translated, it gives CASSYLSGRGGDTQYF.

The chain links TRBV30 to TRBJ1-5, with 11 bases fitting TRBD1. The ends lost 3 bases at V and 6 bases at J; junction bases unmatched: 7. From germline, CDR1 is GTSNPN and CDR2 SVGIG (reference sequence). CDR3 length equals 15 residues. The chain's CDR3 is CAWRGTGTGGQPQHF. The CDR3 region has the DNA TGTGCCTGGAGGGGAACCGGGACAGGGGGTCAGCCCCAGCATTTT.

The chain carries TRBV6-1 and TRBJ1-6; D gene unclear. CDR3 length: 14 amino acids. CDR1 is MNHNS, CDR2 SASEGT, per germline. V was clipped by 1 base and J by 5 bases, with 6 bases between them. CDR3 protein: CASSEGTDNSPLHF. CDR3 coding DNA: TGTGCCAGCAGTGAAGGGACGGATAATTCACCCCTCCACTTT.

V and J are TRBV28 and TRBJ2-4; 10 bases agree with TRBD2. From germline, CDR1 is MDHEN and CDR2 SYDVKM. V shed 6 bases, J shed 0 bases, and the junction held 8 bases outside the gene matches. This CDR3 is 17 amino acids long. CDR3 residues: CASSPSGSDVAKNIQYF. CDR3 bases: TGTGCCAGCAGCCCTAGCGGGAGCGACGTAGCCAAAAACATTCAGTACTTC.

The rearrangement links TRBV6-4 to TRBJ2-1, with 9 bases matching TRBD1. CDR3 length: 13 residues. V gave up 0 bases and J gave up 13 bases; unmatched junction bases: 4. The germline V gene has CDR1 MRHNA and CDR2 SNTAGT. The CDR3 sequence: CASSDSRGQGQFF. The CDR3 DNA is TGTGCCAGCAGTGACTCGAGGGGACAGGGACAGTTCTTC.

This chain joins TRBV11-2 and TRBJ2-2; D possibly corresponds to TRBD1 (6 bases). The CDR3 contains 15 residues. Germline V gene sequence: CDR1 SGHAT, CDR2 FQNNGV. V gave up 3 bases and J gave up 5 bases, with 13 bases separating them. CDR3 sequence: CASSLFGQGTGELFF. Here the CDR3 DNA reads TGTGCCAGCAGCTTGTTTGGGCAGGGGACCGGGGAGCTGTTTTTT.

This chain links TRBV4-1 with TRBJ1-5, with a weak D call TRBD1 (6 bases). The CDR3 contains 16 residues. The V gene lost 4 bases and the J gene lost 2 bases, with 15 bases spanning the gap. Per germline, CDR1 MGHRA and CDR2 YSYEKL. In DNA form, the CDR3 reads TGCGCCAGCAGCCCCGTGGACAGTCCTGGCAATCAGCCCCAGCATTTT. Residues: CASSPVDSPGNQPQHF.

V usage is TRBV28 and J usage is TRBJ2-1; TRBD2 aligns across 9 bases. Germline values: CDR1 MDHEN, CDR2 SYDVKM. The J segment lost 7 bases and the V segment lost 4 bases, leaving 14 bases of the junction unmatched. The CDR3 covers 17 residues. In DNA, the CDR3 is TGTGCCAGCAGTTCCAGCCGAGTAGCGGGAGTGAAGAATGAGCAGTTCTTC. It is translated as CASSSSRVAGVKNEQFF.

This clone was seen a handful of times. The J gene is TRBJ1-2, the V gene TRBV29-1; TRBD1 matches 7 bases. The J segment lost 4 bases and the V segment lost 0 bases, leaving 5 bases of the junction unmatched. The CDR3 sequence is 14 residues long. CDR1 and CDR2 from the germline V gene are SQVTM and ANQGSEA. The CDR3: CSVEDQGGGYGYTF. CDR3 DNA: TGCAGCGTTGAAGATCAGGGGGGAGGCTATGGCTACACCTTC.

J is TRBJ1-3 and V is TRBV15, with D unresolved. This CDR3 comprises 16 residues. V was cut by 5 bases and J by 0 bases, with 14 bases left in between. Germline-derived CDR1 and CDR2 are LNHNV and YYDKDF (reference sequence). Written as DNA, the CDR3 is TGTGCCACCAGCCACGGCGTGGTGCGCTCTGGAAACACCATATATTTT. Its protein is CATSHGVVRSGNTIYF. Complete variable domain (other parts from reference TRBV15 and TRBJ1-3): DAMVIQNPRYQVTQFGKPVTLSCSQTLNHNVMYWYQQKSSQAPKLLFHYYDKDFNNEADTPDNFQSRRPNTSFCFLDIRSPGLGDTAMYLCATSHGVVRSGNTIYFGEGSWLTVV.

The chain uses TRBV18 and TRBJ1-1; TRBD1 matches 7 bases. With 3 bases clipped from V and 1 base from J, the junction kept 2 bases outside the gene matches. The CDR3 sequence is 14 residues long. Germline CDR1 reads KGHSH; CDR2 reads LQKENI. Here the CDR3 reads CASSPQGGNTEAFF. DNA for the CDR3: TGTGCCAGCTCACCGCAGGGGGGGAACACTGAAGCTTTCTTT. Drawing the rest from reference TRBV18 and TRBJ1-1, the complete variable domain is NAGVMQNPRHLVRRRGQEARLRCSPMKGHSHVYWYRQLPEEGLKFMVYLQKENIIDESGMPKERFSAEFPKEGPSILRIQQVVRGDSAAYFCASSPQGGNTEAFFGQGTRLTVV.

This chain uses TRBV28 with TRBJ1-1, with TRBD1 as a possible D gene (5 bases). This CDR3 contains 12 residues. V was trimmed by 5 bases and J by 8 bases, leaving 12 bases between them. Per germline, CDR1 MDHEN and CDR2 SYDVKM. The CDR3 loop reads CASSLFTGEAFF. CDR3 sequence (DNA): TGTGCCAGCAGTCTCTTTACAGGCGAAGCTTTCTTT.

The V gene is TRBV2, the J gene TRBJ2-7, with unresolved D. Between the trimmed V and J ends, which lost 1 base and 0 bases, there was a span of 10 bases. The germline V gene encodes CDR1 SNHLY and CDR2 FYNNEI. This CDR3 is built from 15 residues. CDR3 region: CASSEGLGVSYEQYF. The CDR3 DNA reads TGTGCCAGCAGTGAAGGGTTAGGAGTCTCCTACGAGCAGTACTTC.

This sequence joins TRBV19 and TRBJ2-2, with 13 nucleotides matching TRBD2. V gave up 9 bases and J gave up 5 bases; unmatched junction bases: 6. The V gene's germline CDR1 is LNHDA and CDR2 SQIVND (reference sequence). The CDR3 extends over 15 amino acids. CDR3: CASRGTSGETGELFF. CDR3 nucleotides: TGTGCCAGCAGGGGGACTAGCGGGGAGACCGGGGAGCTGTTTTTT.

The rearrangement uses TRBV15 and TRBJ2-7, with TRBD2 matching over 14 bases. Germline CDR1 and CDR2: LNHNV and YYDKDF (reference sequence). The CDR3 is 15 amino acids. J lost 4 bases, V lost 5 bases, and 4 bases had no gene match. The CDR3 DNA sequence: TGTGCCACCAGCGGGGGACTAGCGGGAGTGTACGAGCAGTACTTC. This translates into CATSGGLAGVYEQYF.

This chain connects TRBV15 to TRBJ1-5; D is unresolved. Trimming took off 5 bases at V and 2 bases at J, with 13 bases between the two ends. The germline V gene has CDR1 LNHNV and CDR2 YYDKDF (reference sequence). CDR3 length: 15 amino acids. This CDR3 is CATSEGKSGNQPQHF. CDR3 bases: TGTGCCACCAGCGAAGGGAAATCGGGCAATCAGCCCCAGCATTTT.

The gene calls are TRBV19 and TRBJ2-7; D is ambiguous. Germline values: CDR1 LNHDA, CDR2 SQIVND (reference sequence). The CDR3 has 13 residues. The germline V and J ends were trimmed by 10 bases and 3 bases, with 16 bases remaining between them. CDR3 sequence: CATTSGIGYEQYF. CDR3 sequence (DNA): TGTGCCACCACGTCGGGCATAGGCTACGAGCAGTACTTC.

In this sample, this clone turned up a few times. This chain uses TRBV7-3 with TRBJ2-6; a possible D gene is TRBD1 (6 bases). CDR3 length: 18 residues. Germline V gene data show CDR1 as SGHTA and CDR2 as FQGTGA. V dropped 2 bases and J dropped 1 base, with 15 bases sitting between them. CDR3 region: CASSLWGHRGSGANVLTF. The CDR3 bases are TGTGCCAGCAGCTTATGGGGGCATAGGGGATCTGGGGCCAACGTCCTGACTTTC.

The gene calls are TRBV19 and TRBJ2-7; 7 bases match TRBD1. The J segment lost 2 bases and the V segment lost 5 bases, leaving 6 bases of the junction unmatched. The CDR3 length is 14 residues. Germline-derived CDR1 and CDR2 are LNHDA and SQIVND (reference sequence). CDR3 region: CASSRQGSTYEQYF. The DNA of the CDR3 is TGTGCCAGTAGTCGACAGGGTTCCACCTACGAGCAGTACTTC.

The V and J genes are TRBV7-2 and TRBJ2-3; D is unresolved. V lost 8 bases and J 2 bases, leaving 8 bases between the germline ends. The germline gives CDR1 SGHTA, CDR2 FQGNSA. The CDR3 is made up of 12 amino acids. This chain's CDR3 is CASSTFTDTQYF. The CDR3 DNA reads TGTGCCAGCTCCACCTTCACAGATACGCAGTATTTT. Complete variable domain (other parts from reference TRBV7-2 and TRBJ2-3): GAGVSQSPSNKVTEKGKDVELRCDPISGHTALYWYRQSLGQGLEFLIYFQGNSAPDKSGLPSDRFSAERTGGSVSTLTIQRTQQEDSAVYLCASSTFTDTQYFGPGTRLTVL.

This chain uses TRBV11-2 with TRBJ2-3; TRBD2 agrees at 7 bases. Per germline, CDR1 SGHAT and CDR2 FQNNGV. V shed 5 bases and J 4 bases; nucleotides not matched to a gene: 12. There are 16 residues in the CDR3. The CDR3: CASSLGWREKADTQYF. CDR3 DNA: TGTGCCAGCAGCCTAGGGTGGCGGGAGAAAGCAGATACGCAGTATTTT.

The chain recombines TRBV15 with TRBJ1-1; TRBD1 is a possible D gene (5 bases). The V gene's germline CDR1 is LNHNV and CDR2 YYDKDF (reference sequence). The CDR3 runs 14 residues. Between the trimmed V and J ends, which lost 4 bases and 10 bases, there was a span of 19 bases. The CDR3 spells CATSISRPGGRAFF. In DNA form, the CDR3 reads TGTGCCACCAGCATATCGAGACCGGGGGGGAGAGCTTTCTTT.

The rearrangement links TRBV2 to TRBJ2-7; TRBD2 agrees at 15 bases. Germline lookup yields CDR1 SNHLY and CDR2 FYNNEI. After removal of 7 bases from V and 5 bases from J, the junction contained 6 bases not matched to a gene. The CDR3 totals 15 residues. CDR3 DNA sequence: TGTGCCAGCATTGGACTAGCGGGAGGGCTTAACGAGCAGTACTTC. It is translated as CASIGLAGGLNEQYF.

This chain uses TRBV14 with TRBJ2-2; D ambiguous. Trimming stripped 0 bases from V and 8 bases from J, with 10 bases between. The CDR3 is 14 amino acids. Germline V gene lookup returns CDR1 SGHDN and CDR2 FVKESK. The CDR3 bases are TGTGCCAGCAGCCAAGATGGCAGGTTGGGGGAGCTGTTTTTT. It codes for CASSQDGRLGELFF.

The chain uses TRBV14 and TRBJ1-1; D possibly corresponds to TRBD1 (5 bases). This CDR3 comprises 14 residues. The ends were cut back, 4 bases at V and 2 bases at J, with 11 bases in the middle. Per the germline V gene, CDR1 is SGHDN and CDR2 is FVKESK. DNA of the CDR3: TGTGCCAGCAGCCTATGGGGCCTCAACACTGAAGCTTTCTTT. Amino acid sequence: CASSLWGLNTEAFF.

The rearrangement joins TRBV5-1 to TRBJ2-6; D might be TRBD1 (5 bases). This CDR3 has 15 residues. Trimming removed 4 bases from V and 2 bases from J, with 10 bases in between. CDR1 SGHRS and CDR2 YFSETQ come from the germline V gene. The CDR3 DNA reads as TGCGCCAGCAGCCCCCTACAGGCTGGGGCCAACGTCCTGACTTTC. Translation gives CASSPLQAGANVLTF.